The T cell receptor beta chain under discussion was sequenced for a study of T cell repertoires in cytomegalovirus infection. Study as a whole: Well-studied HLA-B-restricted epitopes and recently identified HLA-C-restricted epitopes of CMV were both used in the study. In public TCR beta signatures, there were indications of both CMV infection and matching HLA type. Findings of the study overall: HLA-C-restricted, CMV-specific TCR beta clonotypes were dominant ex vivo. Frequencies of public TCR beta families were cumulated, and this identified carriers of CMV plus the relevant HLA.

TCRdb fed the reads into MiXCR, producing one record per CDR3 protein. The sample yields under 850,000 distinct CDR3 sequences, around a third seen once. This clonotype was observed a single time. Antigen unknown. The CDR3 runs to 14 residues. The germline V gene encodes CDR1 SGHDT and CDR2 YYEEEE. V was trimmed by 0 bases and J by 8 bases, leaving 12 bases between them. Sequenced material: cultured PBMCs, taken from culture after CMV antigen stimulation. The chain couples TRBV5-6 to TRBJ2-1, with D perhaps TRBD2 (5 bases). The sequence came from a human donor in good health (CMV status not recorded). Some clones in this sample may be carry-over from other donors' samples. The CDR3 DNA is TGTGCCAGCAGCTTGGCTAGCCGATCCGATGAGCAGTTCTTC. This encodes CASSLASRSDEQFF. Using reference TRBV5-6 and TRBJ2-1 for the parts outside the CDR3, the full variable domain is DAGVTQSPTHLIKTRGQQVTLRCSPKSGHDTVSWYQQALGQGPQFIFQYYEEEERQRGNFPDRFSGHQFPNYSSELNVNALLLGDSALYLCASSLASRSDEQFFGPGTRLTVL.